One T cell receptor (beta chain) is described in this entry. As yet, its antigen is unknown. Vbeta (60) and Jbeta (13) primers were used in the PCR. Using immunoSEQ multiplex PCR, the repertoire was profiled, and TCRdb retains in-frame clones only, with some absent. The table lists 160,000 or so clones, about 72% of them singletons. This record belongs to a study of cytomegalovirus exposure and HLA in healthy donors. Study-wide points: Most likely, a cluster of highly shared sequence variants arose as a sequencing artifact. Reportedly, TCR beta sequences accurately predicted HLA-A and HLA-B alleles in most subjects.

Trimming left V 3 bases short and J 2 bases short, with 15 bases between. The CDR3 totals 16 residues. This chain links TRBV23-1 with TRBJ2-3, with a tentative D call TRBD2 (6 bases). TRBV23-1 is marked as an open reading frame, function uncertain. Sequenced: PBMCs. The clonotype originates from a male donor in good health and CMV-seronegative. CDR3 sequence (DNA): TGCGCCAGCAGTCACTCGGAGGGGTTTGCCACAGATACGCAGTATTTT. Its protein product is CASSHSEGFATDTQYF.